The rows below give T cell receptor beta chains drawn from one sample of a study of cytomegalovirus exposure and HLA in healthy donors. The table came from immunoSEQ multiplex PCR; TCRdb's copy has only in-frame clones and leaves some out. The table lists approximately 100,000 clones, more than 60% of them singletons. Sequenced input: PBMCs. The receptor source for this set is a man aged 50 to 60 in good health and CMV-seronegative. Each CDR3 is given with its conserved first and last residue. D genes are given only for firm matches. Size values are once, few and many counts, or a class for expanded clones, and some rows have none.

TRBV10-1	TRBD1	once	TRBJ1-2	CASSERGQGARGYTF	TGCGCCAGCAGTGAGAGGGGACAGGGGGCGCGGGGCTACACCTTC
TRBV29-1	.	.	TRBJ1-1	CSVERNTEAFF	TGCAGCGTTGAGAGGAACACTGAAGCTTTCTTT
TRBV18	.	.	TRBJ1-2	CASSPPSPEGYGYTF	TGTGCCAGCTCACCGCCTAGCCCGGAGGGCTATGGCTACACCTTC
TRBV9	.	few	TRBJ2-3	CASSVAADTQYF	TGTGCCAGCAGCGTAGCTGCAGATACGCAGTATTTT
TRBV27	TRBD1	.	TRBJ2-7	CASSLGTGAKYEQYF	TGTGCCAGCAGCCTCGGGACAGGGGCAAAATACGAGCAGTACTTC
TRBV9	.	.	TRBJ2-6	CASSPVAGANVLTF	TGTGCCAGCAGCCCCGTAGCCGGGGCCAACGTCCTGACTTTC
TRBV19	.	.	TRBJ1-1	CASSVTDGNEAFF	TGTGCCAGTAGCGTTACAGACGGGAATGAAGCTTTCTTT
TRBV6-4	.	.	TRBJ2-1	CASSESLARSYNEQFF	TGTGCCAGCAGTGAATCTCTAGCGCGCTCCTACAATGAGCAGTTCTTC
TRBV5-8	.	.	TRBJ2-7	CASSLVRERYEQYF	TGTGCCAGCAGCTTGGTTAGGGAGCGGTACGAGCAGTACTTC
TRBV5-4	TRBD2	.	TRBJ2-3	CASSLLLGGRPSTDTQYF	TGTGCCAGCAGCTTGTTGTTGGGCGGGAGGCCTAGCACAGATACGCAGTATTTT
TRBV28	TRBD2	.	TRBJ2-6	CASSHPREGSGANVLTF	TGTGCCAGCAGCCACCCCCGGGAGGGGTCTGGGGCCAACGTCCTGACTTTC
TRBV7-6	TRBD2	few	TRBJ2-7	CASSGAGSHHEQYF	TGTGCCAGCAGCGGAGCGGGGTCCCACCACGAGCAGTACTTC
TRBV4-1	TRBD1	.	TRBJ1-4	CASSLIGQAKKLFF	TGCGCCAGCAGCCTCATTGGACAGGCCAAAAAACTGTTTTTT
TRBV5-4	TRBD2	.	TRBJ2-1	CASSLVLAGHNEQFF	TGTGCCAGCAGCTTGGTCTTAGCGGGGCACAATGAGCAGTTCTTC
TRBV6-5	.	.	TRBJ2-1	CASSYHNSNEQFF	TGTGCCAGCAGTTATCACAACAGCAATGAGCAGTTCTTC
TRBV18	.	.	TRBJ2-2	CASSYGQTGGELFF	TGTGCCAGCTCTTACGGACAGACGGGCGGGGAGCTGTTTTTT
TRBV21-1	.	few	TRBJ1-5	CASSKERGRRGDQPQHF	TGTGCCAGCAGCAAAGAGAGGGGGCGAAGAGGGGATCAGCCCCAGCATTTT
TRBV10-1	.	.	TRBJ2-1	CASSERGAGEQFF	TGCGCCAGCAGTGAGAGAGGGGCGGGGGAGCAGTTCTTC
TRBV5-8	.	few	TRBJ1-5	CASRLRRVEMLHF	TGTGCCAGCAGATTACGGAGGGTGGAGATGTTGCATTTT
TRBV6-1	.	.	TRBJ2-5	CASNGLMNPQETQYF	TGTGCCAGCAATGGACTGATGAACCCCCAAGAGACCCAGTACTTC
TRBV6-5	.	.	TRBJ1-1	CASRSPGGRTTEAFF	TGTGCCAGCAGATCTCCGGGAGGAAGAACCACTGAAGCTTTCTTT
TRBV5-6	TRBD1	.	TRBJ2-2	CASTPRGQGAMELFF	TGTGCCAGCACCCCCCGGGGACAGGGGGCCATGGAGCTGTTTTTT
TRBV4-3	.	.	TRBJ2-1	CASSQDIRGRYNEQFF	TGCGCCAGCAGCCAAGATATACGGGGGAGGTACAATGAGCAGTTCTTC
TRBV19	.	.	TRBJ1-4	CASSPGVTTNEKLFF	TGTGCCAGTAGTCCAGGGGTGACAACTAATGAAAAACTGTTTTTT
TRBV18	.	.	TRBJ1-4	CASSRATNEKLFF	TGTGCCAGCTCACGAGCCACTAATGAAAAACTGTTTTTT
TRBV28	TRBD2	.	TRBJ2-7	CASHKPGLATYEQYF	TGTGCCAGCCACAAGCCGGGACTAGCGACCTACGAGCAGTACTTC
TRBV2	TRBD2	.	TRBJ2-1	CASRERGRNYNEQFF	TGTGCCAGCAGAGAGCGGGGGCGGAACTACAATGAGCAGTTCTTC
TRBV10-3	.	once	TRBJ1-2	CAISESGLGRGYYGYTF	TGTGCCATCAGTGAGTCGGGTCTGGGCAGGGGATACTATGGCTACACCTTC
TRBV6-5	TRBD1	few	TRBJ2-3	CASSVDRATDTQYF	TGTGCCAGCAGCGTGGACAGGGCCACAGATACGCAGTATTTT
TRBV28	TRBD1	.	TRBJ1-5	CASSSIDRDPFSNQPQHF	TGTGCCAGCAGTTCAATCGACAGGGACCCTTTTAGCAATCAGCCCCAGCATTTT
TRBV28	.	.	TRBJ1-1	CASSLGEGGEAFF	TGTGCCAGCAGTTTAGGGGAGGGCGGTGAAGCTTTCTTT
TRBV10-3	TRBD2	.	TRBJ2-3	CAISPAGGSTDTQYF	TGTGCCATCAGTCCAGCGGGGGGGAGCACAGATACGCAGTATTTT
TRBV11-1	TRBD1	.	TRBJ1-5	CASSLETGAGNQPQHF	TGTGCCAGCAGCTTAGAGACAGGGGCTGGCAATCAGCCCCAGCATTTT
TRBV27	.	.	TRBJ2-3	CASSAWGGSTDTQYF	TGTGCCAGCAGTGCCTGGGGGGGCAGCACAGATACGCAGTATTTT
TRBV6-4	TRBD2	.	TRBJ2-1	CASSEGTSDYNEQFF	TGTGCCAGCAGTGAAGGGACTAGCGATTACAATGAGCAGTTCTTC
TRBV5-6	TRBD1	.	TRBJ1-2	CASSWGQGAFGGYTF	TGTGCCAGCAGCTGGGGACAGGGGGCCTTCGGTGGCTACACCTTC
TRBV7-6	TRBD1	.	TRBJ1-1	CASSLTGQGTEAFF	TGTGCCAGCAGCTTAACAGGACAGGGCACTGAAGCTTTCTTT
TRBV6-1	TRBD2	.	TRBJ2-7	CASSLAGPYEQYF	TGTGCCAGCTCCCTAGCGGGACCCTACGAGCAGTACTTC
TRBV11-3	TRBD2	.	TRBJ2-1	CASSPAGVYNEQFF	TGTGCCAGCAGTCCGGCGGGAGTTTACAATGAGCAGTTCTTC
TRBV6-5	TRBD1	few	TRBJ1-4	CASSRTGDEKLFF	TGTGCCAGCTCGAGGACAGGGGACGAAAAACTGTTTTTT
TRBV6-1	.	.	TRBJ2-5	CASSSSKTQYF	TGTGCCAGCAGTTCCAGTAAAACCCAGTACTTC
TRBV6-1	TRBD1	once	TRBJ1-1	CASSEGRGTWNTEAFF	TGTGCCAGCAGTGAGGGCAGGGGGACTTGGAACACTGAAGCTTTCTTT
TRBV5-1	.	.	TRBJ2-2	CASSFGLQNTGELFF	TGCGCCAGCAGCTTCGGACTTCAGAACACCGGGGAGCTGTTTTTT
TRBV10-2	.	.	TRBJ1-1	CASREERNTEAFF	TGCGCCAGCCGAGAAGAGAGGAACACTGAAGCTTTCTTT
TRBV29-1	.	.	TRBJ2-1	CSVAWGWSTMTQFF	TGCAGCGTGGCCTGGGGCTGGTCTACAATGACGCAGTTCTTC
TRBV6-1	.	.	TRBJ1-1	CASSETLGTEAFF	TGTGCCAGCAGTGAGACTCTAGGTACTGAAGCTTTCTTT
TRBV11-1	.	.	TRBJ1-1	CASSRTVNTEAFF	TGTGCCAGCAGCCGTACAGTGAACACTGAAGCTTTCTTT
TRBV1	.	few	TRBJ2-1	CTSSQGTRDTPHEQFF	TGCACCAGCAGCCAGGGGACTAGAGATACCCCCCATGAGCAGTTCTTC
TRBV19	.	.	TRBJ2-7	CASSVFQQGGEQYF	TGTGCCAGTAGTGTGTTCCAACAGGGTGGCGAGCAGTACTTC
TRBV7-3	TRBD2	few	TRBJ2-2	CASSSGLAGGELFF	TGTGCCAGCAGTTCGGGACTAGCGGGCGGGGAGCTGTTTTTT
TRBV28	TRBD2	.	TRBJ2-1	CASSRSLLAGGPYNEQFF	TGTGCCAGCAGTCGTTCGTTACTAGCGGGGGGACCATACAATGAGCAGTTCTTC
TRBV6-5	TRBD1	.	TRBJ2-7	CASSKTGGGYEQYF	TGTGCCAGCAGCAAAACAGGGGGCGGATACGAGCAGTACTTC
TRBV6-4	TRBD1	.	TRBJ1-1	CASRAGTGNTEAFF	TGTGCCAGCAGAGCCGGGACAGGGAACACTGAAGCTTTCTTT
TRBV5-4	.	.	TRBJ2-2	CASSLQGEGSGELFF	TGTGCCAGCAGCTTACAGGGTGAAGGTTCGGGGGAGCTGTTTTTT
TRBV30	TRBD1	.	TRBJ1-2	CAWSVPGGWGNGYTF	TGTGCCTGGAGTGTTCCAGGGGGCTGGGGAAATGGCTACACCTTC